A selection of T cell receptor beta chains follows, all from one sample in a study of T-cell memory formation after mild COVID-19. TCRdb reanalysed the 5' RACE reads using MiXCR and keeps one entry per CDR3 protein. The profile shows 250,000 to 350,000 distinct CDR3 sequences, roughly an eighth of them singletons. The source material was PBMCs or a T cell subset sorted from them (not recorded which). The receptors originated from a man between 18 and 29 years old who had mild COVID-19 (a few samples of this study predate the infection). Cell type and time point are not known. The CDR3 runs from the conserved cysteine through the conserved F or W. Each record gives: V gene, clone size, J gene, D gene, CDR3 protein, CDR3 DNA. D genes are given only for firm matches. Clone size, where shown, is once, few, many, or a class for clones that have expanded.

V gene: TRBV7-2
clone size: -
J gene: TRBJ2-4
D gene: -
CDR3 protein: CASTPPSSVQYF
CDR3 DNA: TGTGCCAGCACCCCTCCTAGCTCCGTTCAGTACTTC

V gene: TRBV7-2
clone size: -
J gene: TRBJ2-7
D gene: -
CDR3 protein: CASSLGPAFLSSYEQYF
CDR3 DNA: TGTGCCAGCAGCTTAGGTCCGGCATTCCTCAGCTCCTACGAGCAGTACTTC

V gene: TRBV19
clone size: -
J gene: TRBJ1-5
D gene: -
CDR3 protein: CASKPGGGYSNQPQHF
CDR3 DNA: TGTGCCAGTAAGCCGGGGGGAGGATATAGCAATCAGCCCCAGCATTTT

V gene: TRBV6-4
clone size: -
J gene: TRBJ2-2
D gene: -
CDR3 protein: CASSSHYNTGELFF
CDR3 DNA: TGTGCCAGCAGTTCCCACTACAACACCGGGGAGCTGTTTTTT

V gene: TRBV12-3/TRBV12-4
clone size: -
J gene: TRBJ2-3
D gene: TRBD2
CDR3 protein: CASALWVSGTSTDTQYF
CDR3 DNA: TGTGCCAGCGCCCTTTGGGTTAGCGGGACTAGCACAGATACGCAGTATTTT

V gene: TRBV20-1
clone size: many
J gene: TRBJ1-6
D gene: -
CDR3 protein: CSASYNSPLHF
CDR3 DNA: TGCAGTGCTAGCTACAATTCACCCCTCCACTTT

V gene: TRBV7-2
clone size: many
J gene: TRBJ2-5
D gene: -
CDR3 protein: CASSLGSGLWETQYF
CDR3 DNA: TGTGCCAGCAGCTTAGGGTCGGGGCTCTGGGAGACCCAGTACTTC

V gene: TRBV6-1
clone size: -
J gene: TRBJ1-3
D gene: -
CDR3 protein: CASSEVVGGNTIYF
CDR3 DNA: TGTGCCAGCAGTGAAGTGGTGGGAGGAAACACCATATATTTT

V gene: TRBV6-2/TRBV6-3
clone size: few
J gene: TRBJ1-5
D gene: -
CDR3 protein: CASSLLSQPQHF
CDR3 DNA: TGTGCCAGCAGTCTGTTAAGTCAGCCCCAGCATTTT

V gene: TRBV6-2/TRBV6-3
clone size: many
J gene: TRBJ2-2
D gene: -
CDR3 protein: CASSLVVPPGELFF
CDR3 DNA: TGTGCCAGCAGTTTGGTGGTTCCCCCCGGGGAGCTGTTTTTT

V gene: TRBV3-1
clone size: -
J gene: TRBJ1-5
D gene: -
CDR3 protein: CASSFGGRQPQHF
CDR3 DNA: TGTGCCAGCAGCTTCGGAGGGAGACAGCCCCAGCATTTT

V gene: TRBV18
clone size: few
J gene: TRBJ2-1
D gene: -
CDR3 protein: CASSLGSGAYNEQFF
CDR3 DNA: TGTGCCAGCTCCCTCGGTAGCGGAGCCTACAATGAGCAGTTCTTC

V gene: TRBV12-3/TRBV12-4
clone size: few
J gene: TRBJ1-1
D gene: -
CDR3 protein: CASSFNVNTEAFF
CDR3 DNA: TGTGCCAGCAGTTTTAACGTGAACACTGAAGCTTTCTTT

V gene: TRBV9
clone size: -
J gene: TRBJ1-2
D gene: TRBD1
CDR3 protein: CASSHNPGTGSYGYTF
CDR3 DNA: TGTGCCAGCAGCCATAACCCCGGGACAGGGTCTTATGGCTACACCTTC

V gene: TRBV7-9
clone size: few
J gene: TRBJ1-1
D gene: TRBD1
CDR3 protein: CASRPGGGTEAFF
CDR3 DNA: TGTGCCAGCAGACCAGGGGGAGGCACTGAAGCTTTCTTT

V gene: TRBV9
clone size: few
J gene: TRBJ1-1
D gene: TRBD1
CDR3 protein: CASSPTGGDTEAFF
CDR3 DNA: TGTGCCAGCAGCCCGACAGGGGGGGACACTGAAGCTTTCTTT

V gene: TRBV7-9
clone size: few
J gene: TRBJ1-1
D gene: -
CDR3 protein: CASSEVMAEAFF
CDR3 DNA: TGTGCCAGCAGCGAGGTTATGGCTGAAGCTTTCTTT

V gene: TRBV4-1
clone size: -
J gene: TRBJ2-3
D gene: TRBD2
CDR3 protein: CASSQVLSGGRSDTQYF
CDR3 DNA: TGCGCCAGCAGCCAAGTACTTAGCGGGGGGCGGTCAGATACGCAGTATTTT

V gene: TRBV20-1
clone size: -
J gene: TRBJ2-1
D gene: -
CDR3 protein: CSARAPGLGSSYNEQFF
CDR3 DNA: TGCAGTGCTAGAGCCCCGGGTCTTGGCAGCTCCTACAATGAGCAGTTCTTC

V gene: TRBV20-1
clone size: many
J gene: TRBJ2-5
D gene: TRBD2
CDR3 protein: CSARGDPGGQETQYF
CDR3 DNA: TGCAGTGCTAGAGGCGACCCGGGGGGCCAAGAGACCCAGTACTTC

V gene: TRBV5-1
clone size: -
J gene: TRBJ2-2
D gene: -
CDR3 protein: CASSLEQAGELFF
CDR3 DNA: TGCGCCAGCAGCTTGGAGCAAGCTGGGGAGCTGTTTTTT

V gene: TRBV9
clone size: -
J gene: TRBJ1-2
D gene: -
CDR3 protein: CASSGTATNYGYTF
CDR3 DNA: TGTGCCAGCAGCGGGACAGCTACTAACTATGGCTACACCTTC

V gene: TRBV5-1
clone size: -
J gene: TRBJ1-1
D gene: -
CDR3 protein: CASSLGSPGSTEAFF
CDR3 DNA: TGCGCCAGCAGCTTGGGGTCCCCCGGGAGCACTGAAGCTTTCTTT

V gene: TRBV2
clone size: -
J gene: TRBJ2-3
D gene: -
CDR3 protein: CASRSPMGGDTQYF
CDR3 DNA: TGTGCCAGCAGGTCACCCATGGGGGGAGATACGCAGTATTTT

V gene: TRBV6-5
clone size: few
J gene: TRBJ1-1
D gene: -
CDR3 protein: CASSRGGNTEAFF
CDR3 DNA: TGTGCCAGCAGTAGAGGAGGGAACACTGAAGCTTTCTTT

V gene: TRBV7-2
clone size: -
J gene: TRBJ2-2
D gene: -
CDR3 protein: CASSTKRGRSSANTGELFF
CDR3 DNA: TGTGCCAGCAGCACAAAAAGGGGGAGGTCGAGCGCGAACACCGGGGAGCTGTTTTTT

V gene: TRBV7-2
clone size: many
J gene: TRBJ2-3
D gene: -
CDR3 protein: CASSLASGSSTDTQYF
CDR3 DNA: TGTGCCAGCAGCTTAGCGTCAGGCTCTAGCACAGATACGCAGTATTTT

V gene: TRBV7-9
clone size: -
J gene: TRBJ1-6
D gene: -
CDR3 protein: CASSSQGWGSPLHF
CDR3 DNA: TGTGCCAGCAGCAGCCAGGGGTGGGGATCACCCCTCCACTTT

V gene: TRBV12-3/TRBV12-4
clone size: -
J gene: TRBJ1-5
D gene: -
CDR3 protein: CASSPRGQPQHF
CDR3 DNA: TGTGCCAGCAGCCCCCGCGGTCAGCCCCAGCATTTT

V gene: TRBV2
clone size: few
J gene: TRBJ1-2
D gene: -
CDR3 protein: CASSEARRTYGYTF
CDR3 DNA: TGTGCCAGCAGTGAAGCGCGAAGGACCTATGGCTACACCTTC

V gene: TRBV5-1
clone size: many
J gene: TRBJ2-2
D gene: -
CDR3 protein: CASSRGWNTGELFF
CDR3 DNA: TGCGCCAGCAGCAGGGGATGGAACACCGGGGAGCTGTTTTTT

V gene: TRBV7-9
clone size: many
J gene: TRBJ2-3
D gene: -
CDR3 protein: CASSSRLPVTDTQYF
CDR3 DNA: TGTGCCAGCAGCTCCCGACTGCCAGTCACAGATACGCAGTATTTT

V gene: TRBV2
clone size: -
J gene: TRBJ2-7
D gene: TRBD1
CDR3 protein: CASNLDRGPYEQYF
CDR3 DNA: TGTGCCAGCAACCTGGACAGGGGCCCCTACGAGCAGTACTTC

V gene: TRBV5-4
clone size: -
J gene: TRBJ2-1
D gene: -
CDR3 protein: CASSMGWDEQFF
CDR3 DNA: TGTGCCAGCAGCATGGGGTGGGATGAGCAGTTCTTC

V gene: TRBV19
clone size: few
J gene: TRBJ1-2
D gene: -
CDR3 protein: CASSPQSGGAGYGYTF
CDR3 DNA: TGTGCCAGTAGTCCCCAAAGTGGGGGGGCTGGCTATGGCTACACCTTC

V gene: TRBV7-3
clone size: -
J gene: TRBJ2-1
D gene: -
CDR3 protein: CASSLGGGGHNEQFF
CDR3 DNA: TGTGCCAGCAGCTTAGGAGGGGGAGGGCACAATGAGCAGTTCTTC

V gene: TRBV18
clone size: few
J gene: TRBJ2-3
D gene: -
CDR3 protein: CASSPGLDLTDTQYF
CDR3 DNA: TGTGCCAGCTCGCCGGGACTGGATCTAACAGATACGCAGTATTTT

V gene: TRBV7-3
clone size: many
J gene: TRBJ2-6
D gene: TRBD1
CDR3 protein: CASSPRQGAGTGANVLTF
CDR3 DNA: TGTGCCAGCAGCCCGCGACAGGGGGCAGGAACTGGGGCCAACGTCCTGACTTTC

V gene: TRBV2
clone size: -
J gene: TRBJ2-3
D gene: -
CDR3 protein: CASRATRILGDTQYF
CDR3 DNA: TGTGCCAGCAGGGCGACACGCATCCTTGGGGATACGCAGTATTTT

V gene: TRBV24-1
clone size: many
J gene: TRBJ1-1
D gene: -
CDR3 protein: CATSDYGSVDNRRTEAFF
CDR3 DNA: TGTGCCACCAGTGATTATGGAAGCGTAGACAACAGAAGGACTGAAGCTTTCTTT